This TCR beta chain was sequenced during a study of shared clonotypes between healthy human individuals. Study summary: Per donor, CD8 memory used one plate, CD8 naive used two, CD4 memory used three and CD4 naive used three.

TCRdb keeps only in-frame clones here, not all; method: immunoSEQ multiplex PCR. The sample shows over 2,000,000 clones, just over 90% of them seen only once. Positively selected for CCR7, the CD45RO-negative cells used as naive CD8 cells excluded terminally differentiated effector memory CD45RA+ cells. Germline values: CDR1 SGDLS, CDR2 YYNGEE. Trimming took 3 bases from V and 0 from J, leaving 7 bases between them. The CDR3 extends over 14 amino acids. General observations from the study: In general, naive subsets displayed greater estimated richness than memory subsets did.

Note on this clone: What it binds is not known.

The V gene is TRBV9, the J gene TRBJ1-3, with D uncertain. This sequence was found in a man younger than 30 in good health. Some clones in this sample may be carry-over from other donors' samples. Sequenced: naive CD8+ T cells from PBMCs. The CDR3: CASSAAHSGNTIYF. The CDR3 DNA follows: TGTGCCAGCAGCGCGGCCCACTCTGGAAACACCATATATTTT.